Given below is one T cell receptor (beta chain) in context. Its antigen is unknown. Data came from immunoSEQ multiplex PCR; TCRdb stores just in-frame clones and leaves some out. The profile shows roughly 12,000 clones, less than 60% of them singletons. This sample was included in a study of T cell clonotyping in hematopoietic cell transplantation. Study-level findings and limits: Recipient TCR diversity dropped after transplant; expanded clonotypes rose from day 30 to 180. CD4 and CD8 repertoire contributions could not be separated without sorting. Few recipient clonotypes overlapped donors; over 95% were de novo at given depth. Broader posttransplant TCR repertoire diversity was predicted by graft donor and pretransplant recipient Inverse Simpson Index values.

This receptor was obtained from a man in his fifties or sixties in good health. Some clones in this sample may be carry-over from other donors' samples. Sequenced material: peripheral blood mononuclear cells.

In nucleotides, the CDR3 is TGTGCCTTCGGATGGGACTTCAGGGAGCAGTTCTTC. It yields the protein CAFGWDFREQFF. J is TRBJ2-1 and V is TRBV30, with TRBD2 as a possible D gene (6 bases). V lost 7 bases, J lost 10 bases, and 17 bases lay in between. Germline V gives CDR1 GTSNPN, CDR2 SVGIG (reference sequence). This CDR3 region has 12 residues.